This T cell receptor beta chain was found in a study of blood T cell repertoires in COVID-19. The length of the CDR3 is 13 residues. Germline values: CDR1 SGHNT, CDR2 YYREEE (reference sequence). The V segment lost 5 bases and the J segment 8 bases; nucleotides outside the gene matches: 6. Only in-frame clones appear in the TCRdb table, and some are missing; sequencing was by immunoSEQ multiplex PCR. This repertoire shows about 98,000 clones, around 75% found once; its top ten account for roughly a quarter. Sequencing was performed on peripheral blood. This receptor was identified in a man between 65 and 79 years old with acute or convalescent COVID-19. The chain recombines TRBV5-4 with TRBJ2-4; 8 bases align to TRBD1. Here the CDR3 DNA reads TGTGCCAGCAGGACACAGGGGGACGACATTCAGTACTTC. Encoded protein: CASRTQGDDIQYF.